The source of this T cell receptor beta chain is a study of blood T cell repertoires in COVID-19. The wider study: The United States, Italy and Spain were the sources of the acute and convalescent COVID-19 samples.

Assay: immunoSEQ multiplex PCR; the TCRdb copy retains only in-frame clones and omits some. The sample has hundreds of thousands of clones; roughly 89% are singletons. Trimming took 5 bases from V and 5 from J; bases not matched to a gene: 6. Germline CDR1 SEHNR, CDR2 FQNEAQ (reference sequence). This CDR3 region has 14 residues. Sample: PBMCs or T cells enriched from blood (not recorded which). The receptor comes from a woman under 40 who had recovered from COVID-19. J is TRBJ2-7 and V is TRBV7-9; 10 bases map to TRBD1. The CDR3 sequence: CASSPTGTGDEQYF. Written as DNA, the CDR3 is TGTGCCAGCAGCCCGACCGGGACAGGGGACGAGCAGTACTTC.